The TCR beta chain described here comes from a study of T cell responses to AZD1222 COVID-19 vaccine. Germline loops: CDR1 SGHRS, CDR2 YFSETQ. The V gene lost 0 bases and the J gene lost 10 bases, with 16 bases spanning the gap. The CDR3 consists of 15 residues. Sequencing was performed with immunoSEQ multiplex PCR; in TCRdb, only in-frame clones are kept and a portion is missing. The sample records 85,000 to 120,000 clones, more than 70% being singletons. This receptor was obtained from an adult in good health. The starting material was peripheral blood, obtained on day 0 of AZD1222 vaccination. V is TRBV5-1 and J is TRBJ1-4; weak D call: TRBD1 (5 bases). The CDR3 nucleotides are TGCGCCAGCAGCTTGGAGGCAGGGCGGGTCGGAAAACTGTTTTTT. This codes for CASSLEAGRVGKLFF.